Below, 27 T cell receptor beta chains from the same sample are listed, as sequenced in a study of OX40 agonist ivuxolimab in advanced cancers. Generated by immunoSEQ multiplex PCR, the TCRdb table keeps only in-frame clones and is missing some. The sample includes around 40,000 clones, 80% of them seen just once. Source: CD4+ or CD8+ T cells sorted from blood, taken in a trial of the OX40 agonist ivuxolimab. These receptors were collected from an adult with an advanced solid tumor such as melanoma, head and neck, liver or kidney cancer.

This chain uses TRBV6-6 with TRBJ1-1; D possibly corresponds to TRBD1 (5 bases). CDR1 and CDR2 (germline): MNHNY, SVGAGI (reference sequence). Trimming took 8 bases from V and 5 from J, leaving 18 bases between them. The CDR3 runs to 14 residues. CDR3 loop: CASHKGQGETEAFF. DNA for the CDR3: TGTGCCAGCCATAAGGGGCAGGGCGAGACTGAAGCTTTCTTT.

By sample share, this clone is medium-sized. The chain uses TRBV7-3 and TRBJ1-6; D unresolved. Looked up from germline, CDR1 is SGHTA and CDR2 is FQGTGA. CDR3 length equals 15 residues. Trimming took 1 base from V and 7 from J, leaving 11 bases between them. In DNA form, the CDR3 reads TGTGCCAGCAGCTTAAAGGCAGGCCCGAATTCACCCCTCCACTTT. Its translation: CASSLKAGPNSPLHF.

This clone was seen once. The V gene is TRBV25-1, the J gene TRBJ2-3; 8 positions agree with TRBD1. The length of the CDR3 is 14 residues. V trimming: 6 bases; J trimming: 3 bases; junction bases outside the gene matches: 5. The germline gives CDR1 MGHDK, CDR2 SYGVNS. CDR3 residues: CASRDRVTTDTQYF. The CDR3 DNA is TGTGCCAGCAGGGACAGGGTAACTACAGATACGCAGTATTTT.

The chain is built from TRBV20-1 and TRBJ2-7, with a weak D call TRBD1 (5 bases). Germline lookup yields CDR1 DFQATT and CDR2 SNEGSKA (reference sequence). The CDR3 has 11 amino acids. With 4 bases removed from V and 4 bases from J, the gap between germline ends came to 8 bases. The CDR3 bases are TGCAGTGCTAAACGACAGTACGAGCAGTACTTC. Translated, it gives CSAKRQYEQYF.

The rearrangement joins TRBV11-3 to TRBJ1-5; tentatively, D is TRBD1 (6 bases). The CDR3 contains 12 residues. Trimming took off 3 bases at V and 10 bases at J, with 10 bases between the two ends. Germline V gives CDR1 SGHNT, CDR2 YENEEA. CDR3 nucleotides: TGTGCCAGCAGCTTCTCAGGGGAACCCCAGCATTTT. Its protein product is CASSFSGEPQHF.

The CDR3 DNA sequence: TGTGCCAGCAGTTCCGGGGTCCTAGCGGGGGGCCCCCACCAAGAGACCCAGTACTTC. The encoded protein is CASSSGVLAGGPHQETQYF. V is TRBV7-2 and J is TRBJ2-5; 11 bases match TRBD2. Germline trimming cut 6 bases from V and 0 bases from J; bases unmatched to any gene: 15. CDR3 size: 19 residues. The germline V gene has CDR1 SGHTA and CDR2 FQGNSA.

In the case of this clone: At one boundary the junction diverges from the germline segment, which might be a read error. This chain uses TRBV6-1 with TRBJ2-7, with D possibly being TRBD2 (6 bases). The CDR3 runs to 14 residues. The V gene's germline CDR1 is MNHNS and CDR2 SASEGT. The CDR3 region has the DNA TGTGCCAGCAGTGAAAGGGAGATAGTCGGCGGGGTACGGTTC. Translated, it gives CASSEREIVGGVRF.

The chain joins TRBV6-5 to TRBJ2-7; D is uncertain. With 5 bases removed from V and 3 bases from J, the gap between germline ends came to 8 bases. Germline values: CDR1 MNHEY, CDR2 SVGAGI. The CDR3 loop spans 12 amino acids. CDR3 residues: CASSRPDYEQYF. CDR3 nucleotide sequence: TGTGCCAGCAGTCGCCCCGACTACGAGCAGTACTTC.

The chain combines TRBV12-2 with TRBJ2-7; the D call of TRBD2 is as the table states it, not checked on the DNA. TRBV12-2 is classified as a pseudogene. The CDR3 contains 15 residues. CDR3 nucleotides: TGTGCAAGTCGTTCCGGGGGTCGCGGCCCCTACGAGCAGTACTTC. It encodes CASRSGGRGPYEQYF.

This clone has only a few counts. This chain joins TRBV18 and TRBJ2-5, with a weak D call TRBD1 (6 bases). The V gene's germline CDR1 is KGHSH and CDR2 LQKENI. The CDR3 loop spans 13 amino acids. The germline V and J ends were trimmed by 3 bases and 5 bases, with 10 bases remaining between them. The CDR3 DNA sequence: TGTGCCAGCTCACCGGACAGTTTGGAGACCCAGTACTTC. This sequence encodes CASSPDSLETQYF.

This chain uses TRBV4-1 with TRBJ2-2; 9 positions agree with TRBD1. J lost 5 bases, V lost 5 bases, and 9 bases had no gene match. CDR1 is MGHRA, CDR2 YSYEKL, per germline. The CDR3 sequence is 16 residues long. The CDR3 loop reads CASSYSGTGLTGELFF. The CDR3 region has the DNA TGCGCCAGCAGCTACTCCGGGACAGGGCTTACCGGGGAGCTGTTTTTT.

This clone was counted between two and nine times. This sequence joins TRBV4-1 and TRBJ2-4; a possible D gene is TRBD2 (7 bases). Trimming took off 0 bases at V and 2 bases at J, with 20 bases between the two ends. The germline CDR1 and CDR2 sequences are MGHRA and YSYEKL. The length of the CDR3 is 19 residues. The CDR3, as DNA: TGCGCCAGCAGCCAAGATCGGGGGGCGGGAGTGGTGTCCAAAAACATTCAGTACTTC. Amino acids: CASSQDRGAGVVSKNIQYF.

V usage is TRBV21-1 and J usage is TRBJ1-6. TRBV21-1 is assigned pseudogene status. CDR3 length: 17 residues. CDR3 nucleotides: TGTGCCAGCAGCAAAAGACAAGAGGACCCCTATAATTCACCCCTCCACTTT. It specifies CASSKRQEDPYNSPLHF.

For this clone: The sample carries other DNA sequences with the same CDR3. The gene calls are TRBV5-1 and TRBJ2-1; a weak D match, TRBD1 (6 bases). The CDR3 extends over 16 amino acids. With 2 bases removed from V and 0 bases from J, the gap between germline ends came to 12 bases. CDR1 SGHRS and CDR2 YFSETQ come from the germline V gene. CDR3 residues: CASSLNPRGSYNEQFF. The CDR3 DNA reads as TGCGCCAGCAGCTTAAACCCCAGGGGCTCCTACAATGAGCAGTTCTTC. The variable domain in full, completed from reference TRBV5-1 and TRBJ2-1, reads KAGVTQTPRYLIKTRGQQVTLSCSPISGHRSVSWYQQTPGQGLQFLFEYFSETQRNKGNFPGRFSGRQFSNSRSEMNVSTLELGDSALYLCASSLNPRGSYNEQFFGPGTRLTVL.

The chain recombines TRBV10-3 with TRBJ1-4, with a possible D match to TRBD1 (5 bases). In germline, CDR1 is ENHRY, CDR2 SYGVKD. This CDR3 has 17 amino acids. V gave up 6 bases and J gave up 4 bases, with 21 bases separating them. The CDR3 sequence: CAISLNLGPGGNEKLFF. The CDR3 DNA is TGTGCCATCAGCCTCAACCTCGGACCCGGGGGTAATGAAAAACTGTTTTTT.

This clone was detected only once. The chain is built from TRBV29-1 and TRBJ2-7, with a tentative D call TRBD2 (5 bases). This CDR3 spans 13 amino acids. V was pared by 5 bases and J by 2 bases, with 13 bases between. CDR1 and CDR2 from the germline V gene are SQVTM and ANQGSEA. CDR3 in amino acids: CSVRFPGAYEQYF. In DNA form, the CDR3 reads TGCAGCGTTCGTTTTCCCGGGGCCTACGAGCAGTACTTC.

This clone occurred a few times. V and J are TRBV18 and TRBJ2-1; D possibly corresponds to TRBD2 (5 bases). There are 12 residues in the CDR3. Between the trimmed V and J ends, which lost 6 bases and 7 bases, there was a span of 10 bases. CDR1 is KGHSH and CDR2 is LQKENI in the germline V gene. CDR3 sequence reads: CASSLALNEQFF. Here the CDR3 DNA reads TGTGCCAGCTCCCTAGCTTTAAATGAGCAGTTCTTC.

This chain links TRBV10-3 with TRBJ2-5, with D perhaps given as TRBD1 or TRBD2 (5 bases each). V shed 3 bases and J shed 3 bases, with 8 bases lying between them. Germline V lookup: CDR1 ENHRY, CDR2 SYGVKD. This CDR3 is 13 amino acids long. This CDR3 is CAISDGTKETQYF. DNA of the CDR3: TGTGCCATCAGTGACGGGACCAAAGAGACCCAGTACTTC.

The V call is TRBV4-3, the J call TRBJ2-5, with TRBD2 matching 7 bases. This CDR3 comprises 13 residues. Germline CDR1 and CDR2: LGHNA and YSLEER. Trimming took 10 bases from V and 4 from J; bases not matched to a gene: 9. CDR3 sequence: CAIPGGSSETQYF. The CDR3 DNA reads as TGCGCCATCCCGGGAGGTAGCTCAGAGACCCAGTACTTC.

The gene calls are TRBV5-4 and TRBJ2-7, with D possibly matching TRBD1 (6 bases). This CDR3 contains 15 residues. Germline CDR1 is SGHNT and CDR2 is YYREEE (reference sequence). V gave up 3 bases and J gave up 2 bases, with 15 bases separating them. This CDR3 reads CASSSPAQGPYEQYF. CDR3 sequence (DNA): TGTGCCAGCAGCTCACCGGCCCAGGGGCCCTACGAGCAGTACTTC.

The J gene is TRBJ1-1, the V gene TRBV28, with a weak D call TRBD1 (6 bases). The CDR3 is made up of 11 amino acids. Germline V gives CDR1 MDHEN, CDR2 SYDVKM. Trimming left V 5 bases short and J 10 bases short, with 11 bases between. The CDR3 DNA is TGTGCCAGCAGTATCGGACAGCTAGCTTTCTTT. As protein: CASSIGQLAFF.

J is TRBJ2-1 and V is TRBV9; 11 bases align to TRBD2. The CDR3 loop spans 14 amino acids. With 4 bases clipped from V and 8 bases from J, the junction kept 5 bases outside the gene matches. CDR1 is SGDLS, CDR2 YYNGEE, per germline. CDR3 in amino acids: CASSMGLAADEQFF. The CDR3 DNA reads as TGTGCCAGCAGCATGGGACTAGCGGCGGATGAGCAGTTCTTC.

For the CDR3, the DNA is TGTGCCAGCAGCTCTAAAGGATCCTACTCTGGAAACACCATATATTTT. Its protein is CASSSKGSYSGNTIYF. The genes are TRBV7-2 and TRBJ1-3; no definite D call. The CDR3 consists of 16 residues. V was cut by 4 bases and J by 0 bases, with 13 bases left in between. Germline V gene sequence: CDR1 SGHTA, CDR2 FQGNSA.

The CDR3, as DNA: TGTGCCAGCAGCTTAAACGGGCGGGAGGGCCCTTGGAACATTCAGTACTTC. This encodes CASSLNGREGPWNIQYF. V usage is TRBV7-2 and J usage is TRBJ2-4; 9 bases map to TRBD2. CDR3 size: 17 residues. V shed 2 bases and J 7 bases; nucleotides not matched to a gene: 12. Germline CDR1 and CDR2: SGHTA and FQGNSA.

Turning to this clone: Mismatch with germline at one junction end may stem from a read error. This chain connects TRBV11-2 to TRBJ1-1; tentatively, D is TRBD1 (6 bases). The CDR3 sequence is 13 residues long. Germline CDR1 SGHAT, CDR2 FQNNGV. CDR3 in DNA: TGCAATTTGGGGGGCCAAAGAAACACTGAAGCTTTCTTT. Its translation is CNLGGQRNTEAFF.

The V and J genes are TRBV6-6 and TRBJ1-5; 7 nucleotides match TRBD1. The CDR3 loop spans 14 amino acids. V shed 4 bases and J 6 bases; nucleotides not matched to a gene: 6. Germline CDR1 and CDR2: MNHNY and SVGAGI (reference sequence). CDR3 nucleotide sequence: TGTGCCAGCAGTTCAGGGGGAGATCGTCAGCCCCAGCATTTT. Its protein is CASSSGGDRQPQHF.

The chain carries TRBV15 and TRBJ2-4, with D maybe TRBD1 (5 bases). This CDR3 comprises 13 residues. V was clipped by 0 bases and J by 6 bases, with 6 bases between them. The germline CDR1 and CDR2 sequences are LNHNV and YYDKDF (reference sequence). CDR3 in amino acids: CATSRDQGNIQYF. CDR3 DNA sequence: TGTGCCACCAGCAGAGATCAGGGAAACATTCAGTACTTC.